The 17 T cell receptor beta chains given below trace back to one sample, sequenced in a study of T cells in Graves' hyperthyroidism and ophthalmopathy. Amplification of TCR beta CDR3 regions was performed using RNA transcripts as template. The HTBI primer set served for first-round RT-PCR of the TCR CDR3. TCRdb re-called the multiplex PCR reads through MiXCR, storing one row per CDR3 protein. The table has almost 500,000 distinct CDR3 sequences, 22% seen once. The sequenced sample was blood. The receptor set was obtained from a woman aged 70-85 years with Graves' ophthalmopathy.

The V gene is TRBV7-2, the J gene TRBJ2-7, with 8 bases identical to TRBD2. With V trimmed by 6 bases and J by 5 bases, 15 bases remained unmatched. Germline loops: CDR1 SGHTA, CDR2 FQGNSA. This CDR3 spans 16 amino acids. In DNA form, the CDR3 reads TGTGCCAGCAGTCGGGACCTCGGGGGGGGAAGGAACGAGCAGTACTTC. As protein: CASSRDLGGGRNEQYF.

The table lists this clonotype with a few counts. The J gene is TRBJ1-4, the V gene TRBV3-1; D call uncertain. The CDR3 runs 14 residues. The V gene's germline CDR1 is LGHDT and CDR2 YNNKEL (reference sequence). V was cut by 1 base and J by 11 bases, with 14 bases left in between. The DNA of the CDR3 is TGTGCCAGCAGCCAAGCGTTAGAGAAGAGGAAACTGTTTTTT. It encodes CASSQALEKRKLFF.

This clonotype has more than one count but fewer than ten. Here the CDR3 reads CATSDRKASGKSEQFF. CDR3 sequence (DNA): TGTGCCACCAGTGACCGGAAGGCTAGCGGGAAGAGTGAGCAGTTCTTC. The V call is TRBV24-1, the J call TRBJ2-1, with TRBD2 identical over 9 bases. The trim removed 4 bases at V and 9 bases at J, leaving 12 bases unmatched. This CDR3 spans 16 amino acids. The germline CDR1 and CDR2 sequences are KGHDR and SFDVKD.

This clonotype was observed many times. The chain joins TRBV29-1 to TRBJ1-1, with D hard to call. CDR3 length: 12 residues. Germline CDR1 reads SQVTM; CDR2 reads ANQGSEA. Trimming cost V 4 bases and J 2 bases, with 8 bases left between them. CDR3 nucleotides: TGCAGCGTTGGAGGGATTAACACTGAAGCTTTCTTT. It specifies CSVGGINTEAFF.

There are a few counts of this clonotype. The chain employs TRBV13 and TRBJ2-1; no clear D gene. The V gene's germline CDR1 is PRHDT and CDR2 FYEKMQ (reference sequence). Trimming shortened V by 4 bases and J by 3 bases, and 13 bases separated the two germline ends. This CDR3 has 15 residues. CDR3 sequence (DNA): TGTGCCAGCAGCTCATCGGCACCATTCTACAATGAGCAGTTCTTC. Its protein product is CASSSSAPFYNEQFF.

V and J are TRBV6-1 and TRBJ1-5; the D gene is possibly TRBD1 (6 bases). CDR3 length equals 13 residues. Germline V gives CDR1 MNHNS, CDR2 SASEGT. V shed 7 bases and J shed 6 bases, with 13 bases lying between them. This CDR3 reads CASMRGESQPQHF. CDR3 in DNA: TGTGCCAGCATGAGGGGGGAAAGTCAGCCCCAGCATTTT.

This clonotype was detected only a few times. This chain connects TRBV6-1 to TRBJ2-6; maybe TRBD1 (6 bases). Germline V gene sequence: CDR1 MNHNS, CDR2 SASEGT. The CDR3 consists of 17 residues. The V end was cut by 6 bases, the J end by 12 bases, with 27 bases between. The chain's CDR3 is CASSRPVEGEQGGVLTF. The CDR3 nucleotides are TGTGCCAGCAGCCGGCCAGTGGAAGGGGAGCAAGGGGGCGTCCTGACTTTC.

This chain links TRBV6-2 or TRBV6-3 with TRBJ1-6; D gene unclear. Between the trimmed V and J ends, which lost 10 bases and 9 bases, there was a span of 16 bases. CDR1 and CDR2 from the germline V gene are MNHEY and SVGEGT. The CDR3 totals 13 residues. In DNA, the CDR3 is TGTGCCATCACCAGCTCCTTGCGTTCACCCCTCCACTTT. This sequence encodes CAITSSLRSPLHF.

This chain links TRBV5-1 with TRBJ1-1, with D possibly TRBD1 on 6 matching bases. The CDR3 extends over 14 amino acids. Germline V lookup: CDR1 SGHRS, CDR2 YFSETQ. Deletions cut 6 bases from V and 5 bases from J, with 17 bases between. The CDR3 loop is CASTSGVFGTEAFF. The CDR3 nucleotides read TGCGCCAGCACTTCAGGGGTCTTCGGGACTGAAGCTTTCTTT.

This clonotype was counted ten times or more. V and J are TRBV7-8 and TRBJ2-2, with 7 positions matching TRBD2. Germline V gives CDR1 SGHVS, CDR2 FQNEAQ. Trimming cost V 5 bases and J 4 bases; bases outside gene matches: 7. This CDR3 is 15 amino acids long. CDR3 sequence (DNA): TGTGCCAGCAGCCCGGGCGGGGGAGGCACCGGGGAGCTGTTTTTT. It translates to CASSPGGGGTGELFF.

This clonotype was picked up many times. CDR3 region: CASSERPRYGYTF. The CDR3, as DNA: TGTGCCAGCAGTGAACGGCCGCGGTACGGCTACACCTTC. The V call is TRBV6-1, the J call TRBJ1-2; D unclear. This CDR3 spans 13 amino acids. Germline CDR1 MNHNS, CDR2 SASEGT. The germline V and J ends were trimmed by 2 bases and 8 bases, with 12 bases remaining between them.

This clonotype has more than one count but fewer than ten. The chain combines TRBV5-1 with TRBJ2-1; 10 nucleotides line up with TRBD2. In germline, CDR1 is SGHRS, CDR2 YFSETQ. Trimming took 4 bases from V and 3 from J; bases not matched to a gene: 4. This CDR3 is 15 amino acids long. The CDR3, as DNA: TGCGCCAGCAGCATGCTAGCGGGAGACTACAATGAGCAGTTCTTC. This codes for CASSMLAGDYNEQFF.

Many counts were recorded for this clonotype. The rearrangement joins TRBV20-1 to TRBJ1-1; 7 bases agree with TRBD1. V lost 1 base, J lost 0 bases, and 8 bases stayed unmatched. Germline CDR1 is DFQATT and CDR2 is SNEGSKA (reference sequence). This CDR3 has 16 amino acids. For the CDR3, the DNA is TGCAGTGCTAGAGCTCGCCGACAGGGACTGAACACTGAAGCTTTCTTT. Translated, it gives CSARARRQGLNTEAFF.

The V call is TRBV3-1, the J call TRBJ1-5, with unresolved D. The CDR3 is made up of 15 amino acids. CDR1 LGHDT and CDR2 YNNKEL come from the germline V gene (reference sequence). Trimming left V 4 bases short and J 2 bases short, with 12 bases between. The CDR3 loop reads CASSPTESGNQPQHF. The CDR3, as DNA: TGTGCCAGCAGCCCGACTGAATCGGGCAATCAGCCCCAGCATTTT.

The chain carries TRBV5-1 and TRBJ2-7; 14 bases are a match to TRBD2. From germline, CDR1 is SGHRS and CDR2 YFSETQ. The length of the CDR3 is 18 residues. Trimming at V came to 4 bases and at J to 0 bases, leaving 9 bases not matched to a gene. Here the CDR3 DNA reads TGCGCCAGCAGCGCCGGGACTAGCGGGAGTGCCTTCTCCTACGAGCAGTACTTC. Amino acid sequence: CASSAGTSGSAFSYEQYF.

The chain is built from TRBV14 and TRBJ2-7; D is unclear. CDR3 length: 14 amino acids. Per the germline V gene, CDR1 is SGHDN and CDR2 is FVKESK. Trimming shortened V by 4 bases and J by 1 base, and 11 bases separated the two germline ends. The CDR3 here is CASSPDLTSYEQYF. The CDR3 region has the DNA TGTGCCAGCAGCCCCGACTTGACGTCCTACGAGCAGTACTTC.

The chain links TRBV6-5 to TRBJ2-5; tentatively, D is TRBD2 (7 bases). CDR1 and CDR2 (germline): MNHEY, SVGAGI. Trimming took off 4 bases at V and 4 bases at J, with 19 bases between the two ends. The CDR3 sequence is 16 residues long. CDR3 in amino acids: CASSSRSGRGGETQYF. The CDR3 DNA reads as TGTGCCAGCAGTTCTAGGAGTGGGAGGGGGGGAGAGACCCAGTACTTC.